Presented here are 9 T cell receptor beta chains from one specimen sequenced in a study of blood T cells in healthy people across ages. It was with a sample-barcoded 5' primer and a J-beta primer mix that a second PCR of roughly 6 to 12 cycles was run. MiXCR, run by TCRdb on the 5' RACE reads, gives a single entry per CDR3 protein. The table shows hundreds of thousands of distinct CDR3 sequences, with more than 40% occurring only once. Material for sequencing was blood. Receptors originate from a woman aged 60-75 years in good health.

This clonotype was observed a handful of times. V gene TRBV28 combines with J gene TRBJ2-7; 8 nucleotides agree with TRBD1. Germline loops: CDR1 MDHEN, CDR2 SYDVKM. The CDR3 length is 14 residues. V dropped 6 bases and J dropped 5; count of bases not matched to a gene: 9. This chain's CDR3 is CASRSGGVPHEQYF. The DNA of the CDR3 is TGTGCCAGCAGGTCAGGGGGCGTTCCCCACGAGCAGTACTTC.

The rearrangement links TRBV27 to TRBJ2-3; 10 positions agree with TRBD2. Germline trimming cut 5 bases from V and 6 bases from J; bases unmatched to any gene: 14. CDR3 size: 17 residues. Germline values: CDR1 MNHEY, CDR2 SMNVEV (reference sequence). DNA of the CDR3: TGTGCCAGCAGTCCCCGACTACTAGCGGGGTCCGGGGATACGCAGTATTTT. This encodes CASSPRLLAGSGDTQYF.

This clonotype is labeled medium-sized (0.01 to 0.1%). The chain combines TRBV14 with TRBJ1-1; D remains ambiguous. The CDR3 is 13 amino acids. Trimming pared 5 bases from V and 1 base from J, leaving 8 bases between. CDR1 and CDR2 (germline): SGHDN, FVKESK. The CDR3 reads CASSFGPNTEAFF. In DNA form, the CDR3 reads TGTGCCAGCAGCTTCGGACCGAACACTGAAGCTTTCTTT.

There are a few counts of this clonotype. This sequence joins TRBV20-1 and TRBJ2-3; TRBD2 agrees at 14 bases. Trimming cost V 7 bases and J 1 base; bases outside gene matches: 4. The CDR3 totals 15 residues. Germline V lookup: CDR1 DFQATT, CDR2 SNEGSKA (reference sequence). CDR3 coding DNA: TGCAGTGTCGCGACTAGCGGGAGGGGCACAGATACGCAGTATTTT. The encoded protein is CSVATSGRGTDTQYF.

The chain carries TRBV12-3 or TRBV12-4 and TRBJ2-7; 10 nucleotides line up with TRBD2. The better agreement between TRBJ2-5 and the DNA end casts doubt on the J call. The CDR3 sequence is 14 residues long. For the CDR3, the DNA is TGTGCCAGCACCCGGACTAGCGGCGTTGGGACCCAGTACTTC. Amino acids: CASTRTSGVGTQYF.

The chain uses TRBV11-1 and TRBJ2-1, with D unclear. Trimming took 3 bases from V and 8 from J, leaving 8 bases between them. This CDR3 has 12 residues. Germline V gene sequence: CDR1 SGHAT, CDR2 FQDESV (reference sequence). For the CDR3, the DNA is TGTGCCAGCAGCTTCAGCAGCTATGAGCAGTTCTTC. This sequence encodes CASSFSSYEQFF. Looking up the rest from reference TRBV11-1 and TRBJ2-1 gives the full variable domain: EAEVAQSPRYKITEKSQAVAFWCDPISGHATLYWYRQILGQGPELLVQFQDESVVDDSQLPKDRFSAERLKGVDSTLKIQPAELGDSAMYLCASSFSSYEQFFGPGTRLTVL.

The chain is built from TRBV4-1 and TRBJ2-3; D ambiguous. Trimming shortened V by 1 base and J by 1 base, and 9 bases separated the two germline ends. Germline V gene sequence: CDR1 MGHRA, CDR2 YSYEKL. The CDR3 covers 15 residues. CDR3 loop: CASSQAAWGTDTQYF. The CDR3 coding sequence is TGCGCCAGCAGCCAAGCAGCTTGGGGCACAGATACGCAGTATTTT.

V usage is TRBV9 and J usage is TRBJ2-3, with D unresolved. Per the germline V gene, CDR1 is SGDLS and CDR2 is YYNGEE. CDR3 length: 16 residues. V was trimmed by 0 bases and J by 0 bases, leaving 11 bases between them. Written as DNA, the CDR3 is TGTGCCAGCAGCGTAGCCCCGTGGGCTAGCACAGATACGCAGTATTTT. Residues: CASSVAPWASTDTQYF.

The table lists this clonotype with a few counts. V gene TRBV6-4 combines with J gene TRBJ2-3; no clear D. Looked up from germline, CDR1 is MRHNA and CDR2 is SNTAGT. The germline V and J ends were trimmed by 3 bases and 0 bases, with 13 bases remaining between them. This CDR3 has 16 amino acids. The chain's CDR3 is CASSDDWVDSTDTQYF. Written as DNA, the CDR3 is TGTGCCAGCAGTGATGATTGGGTGGATAGCACAGATACGCAGTATTTT.